This T cell receptor (beta chain) was documented in a study of control samples from healthy donors and cancer patients (TCRdb year 2020). Libraries were made using the immunoSEQ multiplex PCR assay. Imported from immuneACCESS, the table was reduced by TCRdb to in-frame sequences with V and J called. These copies leave out some clones; in studies compared against another copy, an unresolved V gene accounts for under half, and the cause of the remainder is not known. Within this sample are under 450,000 clones, with over 75% of them counted one time only. The ten largest account for more than 6% of the sample. Measured from the cysteine to the phenylalanine, the CDR3 is 14 residues long. CDR3 DNA only is kept here, 42 bases in frame from base 1. CDR1 LNHDA and CDR2 SQIVND were looked up in the germline V gene (reference sequence). Trimming accounts for 3 bases at V and 5 bases at J, while the number of junction bases matched to no gene is 2.

A note on this clone: The specificity of this receptor is unknown. Base qualities were left out, and no much larger clone turns up one base away.

This chain joins TRBV19 to TRBJ2-2, and TRBD2 matches 8 of the central bases. The material sequenced was PBMCs. This TCR was recovered from a man between 35 and 55 years old with head and neck cancer. The DNA sequence is given as TGTGCCAGTAGTATTGAGCGGGGGACCGGGGAGCTGTTTTTT. Its protein is CASSIERGTGELFF.